This TCR beta chain emerged from a study of T cells after yellow fever vaccination. TCRdb redid the calling of the 5' RACE reads with MiXCR, one entry per CDR3 protein. The sample holds approximately 550,000 distinct CDR3 sequences, roughly 19% seen once. In regard to this clonotype: Its antigen is unknown.

Study outcomes and limitations: Clones from primary vaccination mostly reappeared after the booster (roughly 97% CD4, approximately 86% CD8).

This specimen consisted of PBMCs, obtained 15 days after the yellow fever booster vaccination. The clonotype was recovered from a man under 40 who received the YFV17D yellow fever vaccine.

The DNA for the CDR3 is TGTGCCAGCAGCTTCACAAAAAAGAACACCGGGGAGCTGTTTTTT. Its translation: CASSFTKKNTGELFF. The rearrangement joins TRBV6-1 to TRBJ2-2, with D hard to call. Germline loops: CDR1 MNHNS, CDR2 SASEGT. The V gene lost 6 bases and the J gene lost 1 base, with 12 bases spanning the gap. The CDR3 runs 15 residues.